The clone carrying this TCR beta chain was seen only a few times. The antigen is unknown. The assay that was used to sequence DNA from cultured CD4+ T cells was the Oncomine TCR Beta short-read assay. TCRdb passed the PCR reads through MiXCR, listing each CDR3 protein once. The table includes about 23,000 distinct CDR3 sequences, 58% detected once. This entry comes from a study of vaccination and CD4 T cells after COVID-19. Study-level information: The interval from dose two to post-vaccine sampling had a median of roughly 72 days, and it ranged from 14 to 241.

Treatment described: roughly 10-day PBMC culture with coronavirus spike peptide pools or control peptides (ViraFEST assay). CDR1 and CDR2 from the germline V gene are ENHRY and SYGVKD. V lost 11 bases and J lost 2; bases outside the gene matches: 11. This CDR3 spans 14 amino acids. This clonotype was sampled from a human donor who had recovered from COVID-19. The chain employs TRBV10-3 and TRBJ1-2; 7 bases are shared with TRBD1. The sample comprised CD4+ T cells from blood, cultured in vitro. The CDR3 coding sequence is TGTGCCTCGACCGCCGGGACAGTGAACTATGGCTACACCTTC. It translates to CASTAGTVNYGYTF.